A selection of T cell receptor beta chains follows, all from one sample in a study of T cells in Graves' hyperthyroidism and ophthalmopathy. One entry per CDR3 protein, called by TCRdb with MiXCR from the multiplex PCR reads. Here the sample spans approximately 410,000 distinct CDR3 sequences, roughly 15% being singletons. Specimen: blood. The receptors here all came from a man younger than 35 with Graves' ophthalmopathy. The CDR3 runs from the conserved cysteine through the conserved F or W. The order of the fields is CDR3 length, J gene, V gene, CDR3 protein.

17 TRBJ2-3 TRBV12-3/TRBV12-4 CASSLGLAGTGFDTQYF
13 TRBJ2-7 TRBV27 CASSHTPLYEQYF
14 TRBJ2-7 TRBV18 CASSPATGSYEQYF
16 TRBJ2-5 TRBV3-1 CASSQPGTVVRETQYF
15 TRBJ2-1 TRBV2 CASSERQRGNNEQFF
15 TRBJ2-2 TRBV20-1 CSATQGVANTGELFF
15 TRBJ2-1 TRBV5-8 CASSLGAPTYNEQFF
13 TRBJ1-2 TRBV6-1 CASSEDRDYGYTF
14 TRBJ1-2 TRBV12-3/TRBV12-4 CASSFGQGADGYTF
12 TRBJ2-2 TRBV3-1 CASSQVHGELFF
15 TRBJ2-1 TRBV7-9 CASSPAPGSYNEQFF
15 TRBJ2-5 TRBV7-9 CASSFELADSGTQYF
15 TRBJ1-6 TRBV30 CAWRWVGQGNSPLHF
15 TRBJ1-2 TRBV9 CASSVGGQVNYGYTF
13 TRBJ2-7 TRBV12-3/TRBV12-4 CASSFEAGAEQYF
13 TRBJ1-1 TRBV19 CATDLGVNTEAFF
13 TRBJ1-1 TRBV2 CASSGQGNTEAFF
18 TRBJ1-2 TRBV7-2 CASSFPRGQGTINYGYTF
15 TRBJ1-1 TRBV3-1 CASSQDLDSLSEAFF
18 TRBJ2-3 TRBV10-1 CASSESTSGSRSTDTQYF
18 TRBJ2-7 TRBV19 CASSSGTSGRNPSYEQYF
14 TRBJ2-1 TRBV30 CAWSPLSSYNEQFF
13 TRBJ2-1 TRBV5-1 CASSNWGGDEQFF